The present T cell receptor beta chain was sequenced within a study of shared clonotypes between healthy human individuals. The donors, healthy adults who were HIV-negative, had experienced no recent acute infections or vaccinations. Genomic DNA per cell subset filled all wells of several immunoSEQ plates. Ten immunoSEQ deep assay plates were used to sequence the DNA of unsorted PBMCs. TCRdb's table, derived via immunoSEQ multiplex PCR, lists solely in-frame clones and lacks some. The sample lists about 490,000 clones, roughly 85% seen once, with approximately 12% in the top ten. Sequencing was performed on PBMCs. This receptor was obtained from a woman aged 40 to 50 in good health. Some clones in this sample may be carry-over from other donors' samples.

This CDR3 reads CASSSPRLARHHEQYF. The CDR3 DNA reads TGTGCCAGCAGTTCCCCCCGACTAGCGAGGCACCACGAGCAGTACTTC. The gene calls are TRBV28 and TRBJ2-7; TRBD2 matches 8 bases. The CDR3 length is 16 residues. V lost 4 bases to trimming and J lost 5 bases; unmatched junction nucleotides: 13. Germline loops: CDR1 MDHEN, CDR2 SYDVKM.